This note documents a single TCR beta chain sequence. Germline CDR1 is SEHNR and CDR2 is FQNEAQ (reference sequence). Trimming removed 5 bases at V and 5 bases at J, with 21 bases between. The CDR3 has 16 residues. The data stem from a study of PD-1 blockade in mismatch repair-deficient tumors. Study-level background: Patients had some twelve mismatch repair-deficient cancer types, all previously treated and progressing.

TCRdb's table, derived via immunoSEQ multiplex PCR, lists solely in-frame clones and lacks some. The data hold some 120,000 clones, with 86% observed a single time. This TCR was recovered from an adult with mismatch repair-deficient cancer. The chain joins TRBV7-9 to TRBJ2-5; no clear D. Sequenced material: peripheral blood, taken 44 weeks after starting pembrolizumab. CDR3 residues: CASSLRTSGARETQYF. The DNA for the CDR3 is TGTGCCAGCAGCCTAAGGACCTCTGGAGCGAGGGAGACCCAGTACTTC.